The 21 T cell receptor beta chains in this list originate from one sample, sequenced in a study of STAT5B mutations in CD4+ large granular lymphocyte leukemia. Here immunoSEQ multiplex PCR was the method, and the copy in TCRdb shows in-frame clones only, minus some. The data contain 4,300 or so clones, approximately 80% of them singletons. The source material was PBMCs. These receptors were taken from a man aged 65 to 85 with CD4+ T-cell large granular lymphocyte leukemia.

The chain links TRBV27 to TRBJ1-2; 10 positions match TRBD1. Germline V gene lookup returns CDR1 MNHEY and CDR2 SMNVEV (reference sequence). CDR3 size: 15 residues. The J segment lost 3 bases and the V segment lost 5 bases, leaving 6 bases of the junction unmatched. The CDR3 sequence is CASSPRQGAYYGYTF. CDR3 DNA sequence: TGTGCCAGCAGTCCCAGACAGGGGGCCTACTATGGCTACACCTTC.

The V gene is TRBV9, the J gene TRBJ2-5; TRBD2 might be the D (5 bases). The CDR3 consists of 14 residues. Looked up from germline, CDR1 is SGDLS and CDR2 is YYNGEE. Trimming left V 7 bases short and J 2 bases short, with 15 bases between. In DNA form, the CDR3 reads TGTGCCAGCTCCAGAGAATCGGGGCAAGAGACCCAGTACTTC. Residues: CASSRESGQETQYF.

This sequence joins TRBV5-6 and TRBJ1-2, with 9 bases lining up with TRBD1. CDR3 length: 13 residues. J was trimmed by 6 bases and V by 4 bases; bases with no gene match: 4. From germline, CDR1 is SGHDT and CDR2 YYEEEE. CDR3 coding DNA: TGTGCCAGCAGCATCGGGACAGGGCATGGCTACACCTTC. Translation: CASSIGTGHGYTF.

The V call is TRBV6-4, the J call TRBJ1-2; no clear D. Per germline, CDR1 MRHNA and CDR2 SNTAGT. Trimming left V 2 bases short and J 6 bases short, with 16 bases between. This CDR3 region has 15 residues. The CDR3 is CASSDTSQGLDGYTF. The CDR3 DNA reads TGTGCCAGCAGTGACACCTCCCAAGGGCTTGATGGCTACACCTTC.

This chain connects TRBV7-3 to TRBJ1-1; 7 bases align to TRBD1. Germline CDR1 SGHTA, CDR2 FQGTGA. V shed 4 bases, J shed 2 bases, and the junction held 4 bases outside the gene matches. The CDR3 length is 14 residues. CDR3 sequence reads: CASSSTGLNTEAFF. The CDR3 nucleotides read TGTGCCAGCAGCTCGACAGGGTTAAACACTGAAGCTTTCTTT.

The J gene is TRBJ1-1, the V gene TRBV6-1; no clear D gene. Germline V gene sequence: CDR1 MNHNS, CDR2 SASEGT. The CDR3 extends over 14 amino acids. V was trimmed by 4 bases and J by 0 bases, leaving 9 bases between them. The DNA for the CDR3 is TGTGCCAGCAGTGTTTGGCAGATGAACACTGAAGCTTTCTTT. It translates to CASSVWQMNTEAFF.

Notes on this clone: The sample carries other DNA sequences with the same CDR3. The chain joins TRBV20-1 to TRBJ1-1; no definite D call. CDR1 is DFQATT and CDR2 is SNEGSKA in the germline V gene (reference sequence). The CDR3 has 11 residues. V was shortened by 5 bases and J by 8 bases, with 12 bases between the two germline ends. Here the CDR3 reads CSAPGGGEAFF. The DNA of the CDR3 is TGCAGTGCTCCGGGTGGAGGGGAAGCTTTCTTT.

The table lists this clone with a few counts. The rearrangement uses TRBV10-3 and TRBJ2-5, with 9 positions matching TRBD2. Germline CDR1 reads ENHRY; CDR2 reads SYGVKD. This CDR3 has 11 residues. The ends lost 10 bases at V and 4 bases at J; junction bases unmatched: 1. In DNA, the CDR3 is TGTGCCAGTAGCGGGAGAGAGACCCAGTACTTC. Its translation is CASSGRETQYF.

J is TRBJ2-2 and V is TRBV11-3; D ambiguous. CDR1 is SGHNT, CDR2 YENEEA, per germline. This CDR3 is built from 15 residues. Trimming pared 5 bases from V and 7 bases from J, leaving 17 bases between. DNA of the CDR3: TGTGCCAGCAGCCACACCGGCGAGATATACGGGGAGCTGTTTTTT. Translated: CASSHTGEIYGELFF.

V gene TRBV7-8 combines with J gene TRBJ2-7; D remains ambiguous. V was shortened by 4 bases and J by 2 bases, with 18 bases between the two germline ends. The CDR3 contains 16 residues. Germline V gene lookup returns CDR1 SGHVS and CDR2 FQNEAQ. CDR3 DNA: TGTGCCAGCAGCTCCGATGTCGTTCGGGCCGCCTACGAGCAGTACTTC. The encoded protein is CASSSDVVRAAYEQYF.

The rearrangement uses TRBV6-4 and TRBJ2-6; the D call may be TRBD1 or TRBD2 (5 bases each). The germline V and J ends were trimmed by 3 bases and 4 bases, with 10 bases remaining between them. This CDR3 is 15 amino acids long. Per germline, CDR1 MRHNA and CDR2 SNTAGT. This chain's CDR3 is CASSEEGTGANVLTF. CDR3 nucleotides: TGTGCCAGCAGTGAAGAGGGGACGGGGGCCAACGTCCTGACTTTC.

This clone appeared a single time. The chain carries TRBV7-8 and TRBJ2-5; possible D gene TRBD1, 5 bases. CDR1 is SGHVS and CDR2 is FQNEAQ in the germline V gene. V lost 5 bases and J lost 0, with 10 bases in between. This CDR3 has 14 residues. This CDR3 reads CASSLNRNQETQYF. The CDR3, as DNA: TGTGCCAGCAGCCTGAACAGGAACCAAGAGACCCAGTACTTC.

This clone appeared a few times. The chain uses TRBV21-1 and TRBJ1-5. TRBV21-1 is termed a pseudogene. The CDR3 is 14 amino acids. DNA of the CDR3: TGTGCCAGCCCCTCTCGGTCGGGTAATCAGCCCCAGCATTTT. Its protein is CASPSRSGNQPQHF.

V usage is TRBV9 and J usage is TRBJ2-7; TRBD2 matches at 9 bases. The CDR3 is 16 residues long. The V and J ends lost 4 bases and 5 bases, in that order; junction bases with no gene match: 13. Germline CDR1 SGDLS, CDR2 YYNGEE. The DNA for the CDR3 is TGTGCCAGCAGCCGATCCTTCAGCGGGAGGTTCAACGAGCAGTACTTC. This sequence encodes CASSRSFSGRFNEQYF.

In DNA form, the CDR3 reads TGTGCCAGCAGCTTTACCTACAATGAGCAGTTCTTC. Its protein is CASSFTYNEQFF. This sequence joins TRBV7-2 and TRBJ2-1; D gene ambiguous. Trimming stripped 3 bases from V and 2 bases from J, with 2 bases between. Germline V gene lookup returns CDR1 SGHTA and CDR2 FQGNSA. CDR3 length: 12 amino acids.

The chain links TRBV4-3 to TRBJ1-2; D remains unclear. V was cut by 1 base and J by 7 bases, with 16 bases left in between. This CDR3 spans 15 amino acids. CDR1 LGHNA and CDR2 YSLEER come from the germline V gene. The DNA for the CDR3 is TGCGCCAGCAGCCAAGTTGACGGTTTAGTGGGTGGCTACACCTTC. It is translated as CASSQVDGLVGGYTF.

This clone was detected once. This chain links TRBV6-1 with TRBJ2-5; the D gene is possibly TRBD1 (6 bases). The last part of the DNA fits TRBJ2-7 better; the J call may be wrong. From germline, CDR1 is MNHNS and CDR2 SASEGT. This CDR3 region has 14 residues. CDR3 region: CASSDYGQSAEQYF. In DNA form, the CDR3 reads TGTGCCAGCAGTGACTACGGACAGTCGGCCGAGCAGTACTTC.

This CDR3 reads CASSSTGGTNEKLFF. As DNA, the CDR3 is TGCGCCAGCAGCTCCACAGGGGGAACTAATGAAAAACTGTTTTTT. This chain links TRBV5-1 with TRBJ1-4; 8 nucleotides match TRBD1. V shed 3 bases and J 1 base; nucleotides not matched to a gene: 2. The CDR3 runs to 15 residues. Germline V CDR1 and CDR2: SGHRS, YFSETQ.

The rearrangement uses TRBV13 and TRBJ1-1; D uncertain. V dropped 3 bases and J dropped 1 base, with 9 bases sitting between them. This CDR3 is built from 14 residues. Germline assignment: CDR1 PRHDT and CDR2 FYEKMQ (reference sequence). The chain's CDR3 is CASSFWAENTEAFF. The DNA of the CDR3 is TGTGCCAGCAGCTTCTGGGCAGAGAACACTGAAGCTTTCTTT.

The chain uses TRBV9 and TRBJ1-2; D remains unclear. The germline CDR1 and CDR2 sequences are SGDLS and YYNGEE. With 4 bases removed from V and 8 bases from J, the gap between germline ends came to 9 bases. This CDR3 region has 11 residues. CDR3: CASSHAEGYTF. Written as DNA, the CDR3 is TGTGCCAGCAGCCATGCAGAGGGCTACACCTTC.

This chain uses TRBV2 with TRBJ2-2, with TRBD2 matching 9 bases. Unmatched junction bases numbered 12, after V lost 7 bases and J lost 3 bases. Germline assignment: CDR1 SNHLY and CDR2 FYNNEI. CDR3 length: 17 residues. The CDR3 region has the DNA TGTGCCAGCAATCCCGGGGGACTAGCACATTACACCGGGGAGCTGTTTTTT. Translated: CASNPGGLAHYTGELFF. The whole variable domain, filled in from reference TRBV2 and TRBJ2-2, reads EPEVTQTPSHQVTQMGQEVILRCVPISNHLYFYWYRQILGQKVEFLVSFYNNEISEKSEIFDDQFSVERPDGSNFTLKIRSTKLEDSAMYFCASNPGGLAHYTGELFFGEGSRLTVL.